This entry features one T cell receptor beta chain sequence. The sample comes from a study of blood T cell repertoires in COVID-19. About the research overall: The United States, Italy and Spain provided the acute and convalescent COVID-19 samples.

The CDR3 contains 14 residues. Deletions cut 5 bases from V and 6 bases from J, with 13 bases between. CDR1 and CDR2 from the germline V gene are SNHLY and FYNNEI. Authors' processing steps: From reference gene primer amplification, estimates of nucleated cell counts were derived. Profiled with immunoSEQ multiplex PCR; TCRdb holds only in-frame clones, not every one. The DNA was the basis for D and trimming; V, J and clone size are from that table. This repertoire shows 200,000 to 250,000 clones, under 90% found once; its top ten account for 3.6%. Sequenced sample: peripheral blood. The chain couples TRBV2 to TRBJ1-4; D is perhaps TRBD1 (6 bases). The receptor's source is a woman older than 75 with acute or convalescent COVID-19. The CDR3 sequence is CASSPDSVYEKLFF. CDR3 bases: TGTGCCAGCAGTCCGGACAGCGTGTATGAAAAACTGTTTTTT.